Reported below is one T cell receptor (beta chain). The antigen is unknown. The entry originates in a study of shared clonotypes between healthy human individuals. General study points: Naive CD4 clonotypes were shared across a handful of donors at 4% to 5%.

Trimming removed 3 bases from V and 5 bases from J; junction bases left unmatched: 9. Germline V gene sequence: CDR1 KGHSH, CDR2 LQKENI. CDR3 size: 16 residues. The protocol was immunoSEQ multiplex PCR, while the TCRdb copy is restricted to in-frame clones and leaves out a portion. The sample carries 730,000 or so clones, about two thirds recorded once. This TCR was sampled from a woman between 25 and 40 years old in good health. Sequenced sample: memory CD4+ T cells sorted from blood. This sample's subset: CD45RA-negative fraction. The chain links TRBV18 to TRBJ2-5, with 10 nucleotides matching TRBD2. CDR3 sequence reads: CASSPGGLADGETQYF. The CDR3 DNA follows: TGTGCCAGCTCACCCGGTGGACTAGCGGATGGGGAGACCCAGTACTTC.